The rows below give T cell receptor beta chains drawn from one sample of a study of T cell responses to AZD1222 COVID-19 vaccine. Data came from immunoSEQ multiplex PCR; TCRdb stores just in-frame clones and leaves some out. The top ten clones hold about 8.3% of a sample with over 95,000 clones, approximately 90% of them seen once. The sequenced sample was peripheral blood, obtained 28 days after the second AZD1222 dose. Every receptor here comes from an adult who received the AZD1222 COVID-19 vaccine. The conserved cysteine and the conserved F or W are not part of the CDR3 here. Clone size, where shown, is once, few, many, or a class for clones that have expanded.

V gene	clone size	J gene	CDR3 protein
TRBV9	NA	TRBJ1-5	ASSVFDVPTWDQPQH
TRBV4-3	NA	TRBJ1-5	ASSQDLQGTQPQH
TRBV19	NA	TRBJ1-5	ASSPRTGLAKPQH
TRBV2	NA	TRBJ2-3	ASSEVLSTDTQY
TRBV2	NA	TRBJ2-5	ASSGQAGETQY
TRBV7-8	few	TRBJ1-1	ASSSVGGEQSTEAF
TRBV7-2	NA	TRBJ1-6	ASSFDRLRNSPLH
TRBV2	NA	TRBJ2-7	ASSGTGLPESRNEQY
TRBV2	NA	TRBJ2-6	ASSALGGATAGANVLT
TRBV6-6	once	TRBJ1-1	ASRTSVGGTEAF
TRBV28	NA	TRBJ1-5	ASSPIWQPQH
TRBV3-1/TRBV3-2	NA	TRBJ2-2	ASSQSYTGELF
TRBV6-6	NA	TRBJ1-5	ASSYSQVNQPQH
TRBV5-1	NA	TRBJ1-3	ASSRGVSGNTIY
TRBV5-1	NA	TRBJ1-4	ASRSTGTGVRDGEKLF
TRBV3-1/TRBV3-2	NA	TRBJ2-6	ASSQVLAGRSGANVLT
TRBV9	NA	TRBJ2-3	ASSVGAGVSDTQY
TRBV6-5	NA	TRBJ2-7	ASRTGGEQY
TRBV10-2	NA	TRBJ1-5	ASQGRRDQPQH
TRBV12-3/TRBV12-4	NA	TRBJ2-1	ASSPYAHEQF
TRBV7-8	once	TRBJ2-1	ASSLVAGGVSNEQF
TRBV6-5	NA	TRBJ1-1	ASGPLDNTEAF
TRBV28	NA	TRBJ2-1	ASSLGEIEQF
TRBV28	few	TRBJ1-2	ASRNTGAPNYGYT
TRBV7-2	NA	TRBJ1-4	ASSFRWGDTNEKLF
TRBV28	NA	TRBJ1-1	ASSLRTEAF
TRBV6-2/TRBV6-3	once	TRBJ2-3	ASSYPRLAGEGRDTQY
TRBV24-1	NA	TRBJ1-3	ATGSGNTIY
TRBV5-6	NA	TRBJ1-1	ASSKPGQGKGTEAF
TRBV7-9	NA	TRBJ2-4	ASSLARAGQSKNIQY
TRBV7-9	NA	TRBJ2-2	ASSLVDGSSPTGELF
TRBV18	NA	TRBJ2-1	ASSPSLAGGTYNEQF
TRBV6-5	NA	TRBJ1-1	ASSYSRTGDTEAF
TRBV7-2	few	TRBJ2-3	ASSLGQGHTDTQY
TRBV20-1	once	TRBJ2-2	SASPTGINTGELF
TRBV5-1	NA	TRBJ2-6	ASSFIQGAGANVLT
TRBV4-3	NA	TRBJ2-6	ASSQDTQGTGANVLT
TRBV15	NA	TRBJ2-4	ATSGGTGLDSGYIQY
TRBV2	NA	TRBJ2-1	ASSPPRGGGDNEQF
TRBV19	NA	TRBJ1-1	ASRSSTLIVNTEAF
TRBV2	NA	TRBJ1-5	ASSEASGGGNQPQH
TRBV7-9	NA	TRBJ1-1	ATTAVNTEAF
TRBV27	NA	TRBJ1-1	ASSMTGGVRNTEAF
TRBV7-2	NA	TRBJ1-2	ASSLGTSNYGYT
TRBV7-2	NA	TRBJ2-2	AIRVGPGTGELF
TRBV6-5	NA	TRBJ2-1	ASSYPGVSGRNEQF
TRBV28	NA	TRBJ1-4	ASSRDRLPEKLF
TRBV4-2	NA	TRBJ2-3	ASSQEAGMSTDTQY
TRBV6-4	NA	TRBJ2-7	ASSEVSGGAYEQY